The next 10 T cell receptor beta chains were all read from a single sample in a study of cytomegalovirus exposure and HLA in healthy donors. The primer mix had 60 Vbeta and 13 Jbeta primers. The table came from immunoSEQ multiplex PCR; TCRdb's copy has only in-frame clones and leaves some out. The profile shows about 70,000 clones, approximately 90% of them singletons. Sequences were obtained from PBMCs. All receptors come from a woman in her 30s in good health and CMV-seropositive.

The V call is TRBV10-3, the J call TRBJ1-4; maybe TRBD1 (5 bases). Germline values: CDR1 ENHRY, CDR2 SYGVKD. Trimming shortened V by 3 bases and J by 2 bases, and 10 bases separated the two germline ends. The CDR3 contains 15 residues. The CDR3 here is CAISERGGTNEKLFF. CDR3 nucleotides: TGTGCCATCAGTGAACGCGGGGGGACTAATGAAAAACTGTTTTTT.

This clone was seen only once. This rearrangement joins TRBV7-9 to TRBJ2-4; possibly TRBD2 for D (7 bases). Germline V gene sequence: CDR1 SEHNR, CDR2 FQNEAQ (reference sequence). V was pared by 3 bases and J by 7 bases, with 13 bases between. The CDR3 totals 14 residues. This CDR3 is CASSFGGLGNIQYF. As DNA, the CDR3 is TGTGCCAGCAGCTTCGGGGGGCTGGGGAACATTCAGTACTTC. Drawing the rest from reference TRBV7-9 and TRBJ2-4, the complete variable domain is DTGVSQNPRHKITKRGQNVTFRCDPISEHNRLYWYRQTLGQGPEFLTYFQNEAQLEKSRLLSDRFSAERPKGSFSTLEIQRTEQGDSAMYLCASSFGGLGNIQYFGAGTRLSVL.

This chain uses TRBV4-1 with TRBJ2-5; 7 bases are shared with TRBD1. CDR3 length: 14 residues. CDR1 MGHRA and CDR2 YSYEKL come from the germline V gene. V was clipped by 4 bases and J by 1 base; unmatched bases: 3. The CDR3 reads CASSPWTGQETQYF. The CDR3 DNA follows: TGCGCCAGCAGCCCCTGGACAGGCCAAGAGACCCAGTACTTC.

This clone was seen a single time. The chain joins TRBV4-2 to TRBJ1-1; D perhaps matches TRBD1 (5 bases). Germline V lookup: CDR1 LGHNA, CDR2 YNFKEQ. Trimming removed 2 bases from V and 3 bases from J, with 10 bases in between. The CDR3 is 14 residues long. The CDR3 loop reads CASSQPPGDTEAFF. Written as DNA, the CDR3 is TGTGCCAGCAGCCAACCCCCGGGGGACACTGAAGCTTTCTTT.

The V call is TRBV5-5, the J call TRBJ2-2; 7 bases map to TRBD2. This CDR3 is 12 amino acids long. Germline CDR1 and CDR2: SGHKS and YYEKEE (reference sequence). V was pared by 5 bases and J by 7 bases, with 2 bases of the junction left unmatched. As DNA, the CDR3 is TGTGCCAGCAGTCGGGAGGACGGGGAGCTGTTTTTT. It codes for CASSREDGELFF.

The chain has TRBV2 and TRBJ2-1; TRBD2 matches at 11 bases. V lost 5 bases, J lost 2 bases, and 5 bases stayed unmatched. This CDR3 has 16 amino acids. The germline CDR1 and CDR2 sequences are SNHLY and FYNNEI. The DNA of the CDR3 is TGTGCCAGCAGTCCGGGACTAGCGGAGGCCTACAATGAGCAGTTCTTC. It translates to CASSPGLAEAYNEQFF.

The J gene is TRBJ2-7, the V gene TRBV27, with a possible D match to TRBD2 (6 bases). Germline loops: CDR1 MNHEY, CDR2 SMNVEV (reference sequence). This CDR3 is built from 13 residues. The germline V and J ends were trimmed by 0 bases and 4 bases, with 7 bases remaining between them. The CDR3 loop is CASSLSEGYEQYF. In DNA form, the CDR3 reads TGTGCCAGCAGTTTATCGGAGGGTTACGAGCAGTACTTC.

This chain connects TRBV9 to TRBJ1-4, with a tentative D call TRBD1 (5 bases). Germline-derived CDR1 and CDR2 are SGDLS and YYNGEE. V was cut by 4 bases and J by 6 bases, with 13 bases left in between. The CDR3 has 14 residues. The CDR3 DNA reads TGTGCCAGCAGCCGTGAACAGGAGTATGAAAAACTGTTTTTT. Encoded protein: CASSREQEYEKLFF.

This rearrangement joins TRBV10-1 to TRBJ2-7, with a tentative D call TRBD1 (6 bases). Trimming removed 4 bases from V and 4 bases from J, with 8 bases in between. CDR3 size: 12 residues. Germline values: CDR1 WNHNN, CDR2 SYGVQD (reference sequence). CDR3 DNA: TGCGCCAGCAGTGGGGACACGTACGAGCAGTACTTC. Translation gives CASSGDTYEQYF.

This rearrangement joins TRBV6-5 to TRBJ2-7, with D tentatively TRBD2 (6 bases). Germline V lookup: CDR1 MNHEY, CDR2 SVGAGI. The CDR3 loop spans 13 amino acids. V lost 7 bases, J lost 3 bases, and 13 bases lay in between. This CDR3 reads CASNSGLSYEQYF. In DNA, the CDR3 is TGTGCCAGCAACAGCGGGTTGAGCTACGAGCAGTACTTC.